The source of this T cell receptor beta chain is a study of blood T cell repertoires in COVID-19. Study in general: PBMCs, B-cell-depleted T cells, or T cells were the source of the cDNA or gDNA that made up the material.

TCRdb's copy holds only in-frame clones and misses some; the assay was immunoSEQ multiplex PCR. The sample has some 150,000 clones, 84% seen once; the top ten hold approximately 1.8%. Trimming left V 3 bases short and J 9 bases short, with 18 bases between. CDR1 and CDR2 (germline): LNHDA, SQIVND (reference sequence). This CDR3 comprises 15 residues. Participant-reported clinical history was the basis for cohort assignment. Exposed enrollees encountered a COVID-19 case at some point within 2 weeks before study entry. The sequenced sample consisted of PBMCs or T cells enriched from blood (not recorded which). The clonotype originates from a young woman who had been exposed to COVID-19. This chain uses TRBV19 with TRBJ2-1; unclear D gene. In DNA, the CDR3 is TGTGCCAGTAGTATCTCTCCAGATGGAGCCGCTGAGCAGTTCTTC. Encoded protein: CASSISPDGAAEQFF.